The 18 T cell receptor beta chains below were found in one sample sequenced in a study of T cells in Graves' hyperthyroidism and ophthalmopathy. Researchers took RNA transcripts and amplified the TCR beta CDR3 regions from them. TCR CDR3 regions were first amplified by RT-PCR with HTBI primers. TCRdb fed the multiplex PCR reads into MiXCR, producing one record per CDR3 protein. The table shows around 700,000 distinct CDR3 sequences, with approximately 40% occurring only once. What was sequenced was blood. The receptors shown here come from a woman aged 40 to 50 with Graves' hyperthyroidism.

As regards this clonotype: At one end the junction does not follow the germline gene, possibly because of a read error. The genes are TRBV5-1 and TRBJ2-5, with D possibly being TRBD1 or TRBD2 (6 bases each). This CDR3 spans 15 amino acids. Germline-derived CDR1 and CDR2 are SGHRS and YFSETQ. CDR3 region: CASSLRGPSRGTQYF. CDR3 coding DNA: TGTGCCAGCAGCTTACGGGGGCCGTCGAGGGGGACCCAGTACTTC.

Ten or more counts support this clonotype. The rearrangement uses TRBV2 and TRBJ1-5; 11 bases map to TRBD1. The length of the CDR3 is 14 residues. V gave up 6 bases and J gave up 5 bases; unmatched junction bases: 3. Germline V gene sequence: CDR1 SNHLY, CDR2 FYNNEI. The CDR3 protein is CASRGTGGHQPQHF. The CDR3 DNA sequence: TGTGCCAGCAGGGGGACAGGGGGGCATCAGCCCCAGCATTTT.

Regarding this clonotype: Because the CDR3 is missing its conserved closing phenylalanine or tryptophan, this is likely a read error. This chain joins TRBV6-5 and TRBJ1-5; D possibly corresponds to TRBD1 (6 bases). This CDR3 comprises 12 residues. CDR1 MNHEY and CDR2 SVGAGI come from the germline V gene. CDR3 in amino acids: CASSPRGGPQHL. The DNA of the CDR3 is TGCGCCAGCAGTCCCAGGGGTGGGCCCCAGCATCTT.

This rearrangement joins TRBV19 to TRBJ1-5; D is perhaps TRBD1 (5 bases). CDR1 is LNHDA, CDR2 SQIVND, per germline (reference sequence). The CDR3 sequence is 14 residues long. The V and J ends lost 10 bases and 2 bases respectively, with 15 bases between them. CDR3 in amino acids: CATGTRQGNQPQHF. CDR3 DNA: TGTGCCACGGGGACCCGCCAGGGCAATCAGCCCCAGCATTTT.

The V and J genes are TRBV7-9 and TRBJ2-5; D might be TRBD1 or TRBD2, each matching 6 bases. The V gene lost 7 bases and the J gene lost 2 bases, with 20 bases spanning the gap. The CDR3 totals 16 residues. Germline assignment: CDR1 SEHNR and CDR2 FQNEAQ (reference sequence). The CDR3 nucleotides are TGTGCCAGCATCCAAGGGGGAAGGGGGGCTCAAGAGACCCAGTACTTC. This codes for CASIQGGRGAQETQYF.

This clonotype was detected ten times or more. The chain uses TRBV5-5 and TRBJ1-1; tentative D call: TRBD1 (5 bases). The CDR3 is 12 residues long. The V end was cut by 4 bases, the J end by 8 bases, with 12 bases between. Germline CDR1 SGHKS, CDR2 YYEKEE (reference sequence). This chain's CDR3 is CASSRDRFEAFF. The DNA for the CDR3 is TGTGCCAGCAGCCGGGACCGCTTCGAAGCTTTCTTT.

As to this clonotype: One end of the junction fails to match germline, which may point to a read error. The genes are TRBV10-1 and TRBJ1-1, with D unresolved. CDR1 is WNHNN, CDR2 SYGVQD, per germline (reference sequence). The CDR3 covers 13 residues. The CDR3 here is CASTPNLNTEAFF. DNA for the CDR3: TGTGCCAGCACCCCGAATTTGAACACTGAAGCTTTCTTT.

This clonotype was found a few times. The CDR3 loop is CASSPEPYTNTEAFF. The CDR3 DNA sequence: TGTGCCAGCAGCCCAGAGCCCTACACGAACACTGAAGCTTTCTTT. The chain has TRBV5-8 and TRBJ1-1; D is unclear. The CDR3 has 15 residues. Germline-derived CDR1 and CDR2 are SGHTS and YDEGEE. Between the trimmed V and J ends, which lost 4 bases and 1 base, there was a span of 14 bases.

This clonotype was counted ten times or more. In DNA, the CDR3 is TGCAGCGTTGACAGGGGTCCCTACGAGCAGTACTTC. It specifies CSVDRGPYEQYF. The chain employs TRBV29-1 and TRBJ2-7; maybe TRBD1 (6 bases). This CDR3 contains 12 residues. Trimming shortened V by 3 bases and J by 2 bases, and 8 bases separated the two germline ends. Germline lookup yields CDR1 SQVTM and CDR2 ANQGSEA.

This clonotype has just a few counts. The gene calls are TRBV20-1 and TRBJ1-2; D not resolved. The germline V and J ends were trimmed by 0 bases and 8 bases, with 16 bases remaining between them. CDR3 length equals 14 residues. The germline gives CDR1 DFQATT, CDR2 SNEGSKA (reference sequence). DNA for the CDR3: TGCAGTGCTAGAGATCCACGGGGTCGCTGGGGCTACACCTTC. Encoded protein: CSARDPRGRWGYTF.

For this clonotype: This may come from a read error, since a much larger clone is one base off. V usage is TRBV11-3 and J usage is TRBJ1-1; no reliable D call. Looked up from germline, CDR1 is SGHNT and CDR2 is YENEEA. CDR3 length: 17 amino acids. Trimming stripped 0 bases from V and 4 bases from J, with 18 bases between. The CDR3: CASSLDPTSPRATEAFF. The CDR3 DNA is TGTGCCAGCAGCTTAGATCCTACCAGCCCGAGGGCCACTGAAGCTTTCTTT.

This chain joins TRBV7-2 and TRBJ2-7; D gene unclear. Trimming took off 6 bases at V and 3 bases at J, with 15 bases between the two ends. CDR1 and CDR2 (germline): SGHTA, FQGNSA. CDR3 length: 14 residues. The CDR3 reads CASSQALQSYEQYF. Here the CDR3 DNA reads TGTGCCAGCAGTCAAGCTTTACAGAGCTACGAGCAGTACTTC.

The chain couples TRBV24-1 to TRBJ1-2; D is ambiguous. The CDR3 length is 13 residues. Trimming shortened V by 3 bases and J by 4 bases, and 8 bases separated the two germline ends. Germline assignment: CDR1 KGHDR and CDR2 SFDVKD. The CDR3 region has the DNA TGTGCCACCAGTGATGCTATAGGCTATGGCTACACCTTC. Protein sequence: CATSDAIGYGYTF.

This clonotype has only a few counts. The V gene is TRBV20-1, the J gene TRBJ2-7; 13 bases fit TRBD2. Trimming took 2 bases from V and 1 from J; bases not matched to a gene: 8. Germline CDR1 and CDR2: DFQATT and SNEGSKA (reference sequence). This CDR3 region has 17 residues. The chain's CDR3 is CSARLGLAGVSSYEQYF. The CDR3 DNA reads TGCAGTGCTAGATTAGGACTAGCGGGAGTCTCTTCCTACGAGCAGTACTTC.

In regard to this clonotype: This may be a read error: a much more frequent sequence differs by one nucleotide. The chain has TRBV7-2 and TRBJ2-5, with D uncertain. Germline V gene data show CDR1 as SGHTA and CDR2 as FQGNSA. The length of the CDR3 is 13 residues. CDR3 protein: CASSRAHPETQHF. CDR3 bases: TGTGCCAGCAGTCGGGCACACCCAGAGACCCAGCACTTC.

The chain's CDR3 is CASSPSGGPEDTQYF. The CDR3 DNA reads TGTGCCAGCAGCCCCTCCGGGGGACCGGAGGATACGCAGTATTTT. This rearrangement joins TRBV6-2 or TRBV6-3 to TRBJ2-3; a weak D match, TRBD2 (6 bases). The CDR3 is made up of 15 amino acids. V was clipped by 6 bases and J by 6 bases, with 19 bases between them. Germline CDR1 is MNHEY and CDR2 is SVGEGT.

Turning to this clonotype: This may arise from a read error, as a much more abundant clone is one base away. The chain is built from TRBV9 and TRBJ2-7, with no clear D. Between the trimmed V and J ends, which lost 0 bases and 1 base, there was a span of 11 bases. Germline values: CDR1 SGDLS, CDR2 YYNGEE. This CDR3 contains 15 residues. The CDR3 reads CASSVDGLRSYEQYF. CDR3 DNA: TGTGCCAGCAGCGTAGACGGGCTACGGTCCTACGAGCAGTACTTC.

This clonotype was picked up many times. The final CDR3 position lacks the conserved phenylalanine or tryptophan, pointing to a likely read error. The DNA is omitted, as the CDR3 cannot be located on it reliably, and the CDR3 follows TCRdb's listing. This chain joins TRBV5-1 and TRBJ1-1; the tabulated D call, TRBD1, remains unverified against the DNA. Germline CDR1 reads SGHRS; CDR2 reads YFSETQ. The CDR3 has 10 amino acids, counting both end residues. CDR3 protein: CASSEGDGDS.